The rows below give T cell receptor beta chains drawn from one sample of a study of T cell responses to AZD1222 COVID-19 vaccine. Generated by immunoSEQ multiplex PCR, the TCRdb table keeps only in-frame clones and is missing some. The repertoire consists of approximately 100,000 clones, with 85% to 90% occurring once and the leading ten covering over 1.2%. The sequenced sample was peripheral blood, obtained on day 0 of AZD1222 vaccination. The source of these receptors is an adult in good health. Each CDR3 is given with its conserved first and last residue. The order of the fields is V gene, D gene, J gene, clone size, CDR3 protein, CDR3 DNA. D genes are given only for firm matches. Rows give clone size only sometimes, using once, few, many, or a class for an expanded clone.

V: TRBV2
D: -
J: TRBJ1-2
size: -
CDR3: CASRGTASEYGYTF
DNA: TGTGCCAGCAGGGGGACCGCGTCGGAGTATGGCTACACCTTC

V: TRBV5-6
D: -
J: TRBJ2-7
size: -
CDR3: CASSSAPYEQYF
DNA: TGTGCCAGCAGCTCCGCCCCCTACGAGCAGTACTTC

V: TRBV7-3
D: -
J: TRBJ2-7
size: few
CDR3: CASSLGGTYEQYF
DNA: TGTGCCAGCAGCTTGGGCGGGACCTACGAGCAGTACTTC

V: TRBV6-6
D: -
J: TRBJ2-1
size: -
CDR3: CASSPLRTGGGYNEQFF
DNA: TGTGCCAGCAGTCCACTAAGGACAGGCGGAGGGTACAATGAGCAGTTCTTC

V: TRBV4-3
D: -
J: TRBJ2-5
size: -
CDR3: CASSQDARGETQYF
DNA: TGCGCCAGCAGCCAAGATGCCCGGGGGGAGACCCAGTACTTC

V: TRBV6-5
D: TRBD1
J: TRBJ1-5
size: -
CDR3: CASSTGPGGGQPQHF
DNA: TGTGCCAGCAGTACGGGGCCAGGGGGCGGTCAGCCCCAGCATTTT

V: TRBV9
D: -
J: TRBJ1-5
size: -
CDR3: CASSVGGYEQPQHF
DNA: TGTGCCAGCAGCGTGGGAGGGTATGAGCAGCCCCAGCATTTT

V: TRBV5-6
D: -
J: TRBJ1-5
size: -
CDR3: CASSLGPSNQPQHF
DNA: TGTGCCAGCAGCTTGGGGCCGAGCAATCAGCCCCAGCATTTT

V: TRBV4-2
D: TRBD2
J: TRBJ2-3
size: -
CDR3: CASSQGTSGRADTQYF
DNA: TGTGCCAGCAGCCAAGGGACTAGCGGGAGGGCAGATACGCAGTATTTT

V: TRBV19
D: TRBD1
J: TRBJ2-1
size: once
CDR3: CASSRTGVDNEQFF
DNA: TGTGCCAGTAGTAGGACAGGGGTTGACAATGAGCAGTTCTTC

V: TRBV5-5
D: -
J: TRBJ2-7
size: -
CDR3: CASSLEQNPSYEQYF
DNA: TGTGCCAGCAGCTTGGAACAGAACCCGTCCTACGAGCAGTACTTC

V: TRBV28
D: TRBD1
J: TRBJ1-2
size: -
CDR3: CASDAAGTGVFGYTF
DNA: TGTGCCAGCGACGCTGCGGGGACAGGGGTCTTTGGCTACACCTTC

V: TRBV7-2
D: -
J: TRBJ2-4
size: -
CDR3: CASSLTPAGGNIQYF
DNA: TGTGCCAGCAGCTTAACACCGGCGGGTGGAAACATTCAGTACTTC

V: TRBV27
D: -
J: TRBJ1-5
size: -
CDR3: CASTPPVGQPQHF
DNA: TGTGCCAGCACCCCCCCCGTAGGGCAGCCCCAGCATTTT

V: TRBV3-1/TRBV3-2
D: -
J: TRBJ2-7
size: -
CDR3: CASSQDFYEQYF
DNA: TGTGCCAGCAGCCAGGATTTCTACGAGCAGTACTTC

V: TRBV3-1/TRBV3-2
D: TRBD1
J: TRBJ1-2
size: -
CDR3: CASSQDYRGNYGYTF
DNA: TGTGCCAGCAGCCAAGATTACAGGGGTAACTATGGCTACACCTTC

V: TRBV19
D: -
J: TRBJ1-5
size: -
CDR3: CASQENSNQPQHF
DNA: TGTGCCAGTCAGGAGAATAGCAATCAGCCCCAGCATTTT

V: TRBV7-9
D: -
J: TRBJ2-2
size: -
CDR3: CALPGQNTGELFF
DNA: TGTGCCCTGCCGGGACAAAACACCGGGGAGCTGTTTTTT

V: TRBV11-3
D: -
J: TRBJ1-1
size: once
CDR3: CASSGGNEAFF
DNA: TGTGCCAGCAGCGGCGGAAATGAAGCTTTCTTT

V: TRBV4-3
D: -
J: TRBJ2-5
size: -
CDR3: CASSQEARGRYAETQYF
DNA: TGCGCCAGCAGCCAGGAAGCCCGGGGAAGATATGCGGAGACCCAGTACTTC

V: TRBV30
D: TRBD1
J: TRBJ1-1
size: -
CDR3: CACSTGRTEAFF
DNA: TGTGCCTGTTCGACAGGGAGAACTGAAGCTTTCTTT

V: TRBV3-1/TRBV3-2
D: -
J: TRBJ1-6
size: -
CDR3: CASSQGSPTGRSPLHF
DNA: TGTGCCAGCAGCCAAGGGAGTCCCACAGGGCGCTCACCCCTCCACTTT

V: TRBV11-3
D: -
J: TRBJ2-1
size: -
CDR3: CASSPRRGQSSYNEQFF
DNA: TGTGCCAGCAGCCCCCGTCGCGGCCAAAGCTCCTACAATGAGCAGTTCTTC

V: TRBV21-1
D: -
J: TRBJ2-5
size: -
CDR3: CASSKEDRVETQYF
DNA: TGTGCCAGCAGCAAAGAAGACAGGGTTGAGACCCAGTACTTC

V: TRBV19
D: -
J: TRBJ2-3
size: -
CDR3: CASSVPAGDTQYF
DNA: TGTGCCAGTAGTGTCCCGGCGGGTGATACGCAGTATTTT

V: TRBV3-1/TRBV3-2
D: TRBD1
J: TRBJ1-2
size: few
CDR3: CASSRSDRGGGYTF
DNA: TGTGCCAGCAGCCGATCGGACAGGGGCGGGGGCTACACCTTC